This passage covers 26 T cell receptor beta chains from one sample sequenced in a study of CD8 T cells in ankylosing spondylitis (dated by TCRdb to about 2017). Receptors were amplified or captured by 5' RACE. The run used an Illumina HiSeq 2500. TCRdb passed the public sequencing reads through fastp at Q25 and MiXCR, retaining productive beta sequences. Each entry is one CDR3 protein sequence, shown with its most common DNA and genes. Within this sample are some 290,000 distinct CDR3 sequences, with 15% to 25% of them counted one time only. About 8% of the sample belongs to the ten largest clones. Material: blood, either unsorted or a sorted T cell fraction (not recorded which). The receptors were gathered from a male donor with ankylosing spondylitis or in good health (not recorded which).

The rearrangement joins TRBV21-1 to TRBJ2-7; the table's D call, TRBD1, has no DNA check behind it. TRBV21-1 corresponds to a pseudogene. The CDR3 contains 16 residues. The CDR3 DNA reads TGTGCCAGCAGCACCTTACGGAGGACAGGGCCTTACGAGCAGTACGTC. Translation: CASSTLRRTGPYEQYV.

V usage is TRBV6-1 and J usage is TRBJ2-6, with D maybe TRBD1 (6 bases). CDR3 size: 16 residues. Looked up from germline, CDR1 is MNHNS and CDR2 is SASEGT. V lost 5 bases and J lost 3, with 14 bases in between. This CDR3 is CASSKLTGNGANVLTF. The DNA of the CDR3 is TGTGCCAGCAGTAAACTAACAGGGAATGGGGCCAACGTCCTGACTTTC.

The chain has TRBV12-3 or TRBV12-4 and TRBJ2-1, with D possibly TRBD1 on 6 matching bases. The CDR3 covers 15 residues. V was shortened by 6 bases and J by 7 bases, with 19 bases between the two germline ends. The CDR3 here is CASRTSDSNRNEQFF. CDR3 coding DNA: TGTGCCAGCAGAACCTCGGACAGTAATAGGAATGAGCAGTTCTTC.

This clonotype came up a few times. CDR3 in amino acids: CASIYSGTVNTGELFF. Written as DNA, the CDR3 is TGTGCCAGCATCTACTCCGGGACAGTGAACACCGGGGAGCTGTTTTTT. The V and J genes are TRBV5-5 and TRBJ2-2; 7 positions agree with TRBD1. V shed 6 bases, J shed 1 base, and the junction held 9 bases outside the gene matches. Germline V gene sequence: CDR1 SGHKS, CDR2 YYEKEE (reference sequence). The CDR3 loop spans 16 amino acids.

This chain connects TRBV20-1 to TRBJ2-5, with a tentative D call TRBD2 (5 bases). V lost 0 bases and J 7 bases, leaving 9 bases between the germline ends. The length of the CDR3 is 12 residues. CDR1 is DFQATT, CDR2 SNEGSKA, per germline (reference sequence). The CDR3 spells CSARDFGGTQYF. CDR3 bases: TGCAGTGCTAGAGATTTCGGAGGGACCCAGTACTTC.

V and J are TRBV3-1 and TRBJ2-4, with 7 bases identical to TRBD1. Trimming at V came to 3 bases and at J to 3 bases, leaving 5 bases not matched to a gene. Germline loops: CDR1 LGHDT, CDR2 YNNKEL (reference sequence). CDR3 length: 15 residues. The CDR3 reads CASSHRGTDKNIQYF. CDR3 in DNA: TGTGCCAGCAGCCACAGGGGGACAGACAAAAACATTCAGTACTTC.

The V and J genes are TRBV7-3 and TRBJ2-2; a weak D match, TRBD1 (7 bases). Trimming pared 5 bases from V and 1 base from J, leaving 14 bases between. CDR1 and CDR2 from the germline V gene are SGHTA and FQGTGA. CDR3 length equals 16 residues. This CDR3 reads CASSRQGGLNTGELFF. For the CDR3, the DNA is TGTGCCAGCAGCCGACAGGGAGGCCTGAACACCGGGGAGCTGTTTTTT.

The sample holds one count of this clonotype. One end of the junction is discordant with germline, which a read error may explain. This chain joins TRBV12-3 or TRBV12-4 and TRBJ2-1; D uncertain. The CDR3 contains 16 residues. CDR3 nucleotides: TGTGCCAGCAGTTTTTCGGCCACCATCAATGGGAATGGGCAGTTCTTC. Translation: CASSFSATINGNGQFF.

This clonotype was detected ten times or more. The chain has TRBV18 and TRBJ1-1; D might be TRBD1 (5 bases). V was shortened by 3 bases and J by 0 bases, with 5 bases between the two germline ends. Per germline, CDR1 KGHSH and CDR2 LQKENI. This CDR3 is built from 13 residues. The CDR3 spells CASSPGVNTEAFF. In DNA, the CDR3 is TGTGCCAGCTCACCGGGGGTGAACACTGAAGCTTTCTTT. Variable domain in full (rest from reference TRBV18 and TRBJ1-1): NAGVMQNPRHLVRRRGQEARLRCSPMKGHSHVYWYRQLPEEGLKFMVYLQKENIIDESGMPKERFSAEFPKEGPSILRIQQVVRGDSAAYFCASSPGVNTEAFFGQGTRLTVV.

The chain is built from TRBV18 and TRBJ2-2, with D unclear. V was pared by 2 bases and J by 3 bases, with 10 bases between. The CDR3 loop spans 15 amino acids. Germline values: CDR1 KGHSH, CDR2 LQKENI. The CDR3 sequence: CASSPAVPHTGELFF. Here the CDR3 DNA reads TGTGCCAGCTCACCAGCAGTCCCGCACACCGGGGAGCTGTTTTTT.

This chain connects TRBV10-3 to TRBJ1-2; 10 nucleotides agree with TRBD1. CDR1 and CDR2 from the germline V gene are ENHRY and SYGVKD. The CDR3 loop spans 15 amino acids. V was clipped by 4 bases and J by 4 bases; unmatched bases: 6. In DNA, the CDR3 is TGTGCCATCAGTGGAGAGACAGGGGGCACCTATGGCTACACCTTC. Protein product: CAISGETGGTYGYTF.

This clonotype occurred a few times. This chain connects TRBV5-1 to TRBJ2-1; D is possibly TRBD1 (6 bases). CDR1 SGHRS and CDR2 YFSETQ come from the germline V gene. Trimming removed 1 base from V and 7 bases from J, with 9 bases in between. The CDR3 totals 13 residues. CDR3 DNA sequence: TGCGCCAGCAGCTTGAACAGGGCGAATGAGCAGTTCTTC. It is translated as CASSLNRANEQFF.

This clonotype has ten or more counts. The chain couples TRBV15 to TRBJ2-7, with a weak D call TRBD2 (5 bases). The CDR3 is made up of 13 amino acids. Looked up from germline, CDR1 is LNHNV and CDR2 is YYDKDF (reference sequence). V was shortened by 0 bases and J by 9 bases, with 12 bases between the two germline ends. In DNA form, the CDR3 reads TGTGCCACCAGCAGAGAAAGGGCGGAGGCGCAGTACGTC. Translation gives CATSRERAEAQYV.

The genes are TRBV20-1 and TRBJ2-5; 13 positions agree with TRBD2. The CDR3 length is 15 residues. Looked up from germline, CDR1 is DFQATT and CDR2 is SNEGSKA (reference sequence). V shed 6 bases and J 0 bases; nucleotides not matched to a gene: 4. CDR3: CSAIGTSGDQETQYF. The CDR3 DNA reads TGCAGTGCAATCGGGACTAGCGGGGACCAAGAGACCCAGTACTTC.

This clonotype was recorded a few times. The chain employs TRBV28 and TRBJ1-4; 8 bases line up with TRBD1. Per germline, CDR1 MDHEN and CDR2 SYDVKM. This CDR3 region has 18 residues. V lost 5 bases and J lost 3; bases outside the gene matches: 14. The CDR3 coding sequence is TGTGCCAGCAGTCCGGGGACAGGAAGAAAATCTTCTAATGAAAAACTGTTTTTT. This gives the protein CASSPGTGRKSSNEKLFF.

This clonotype showed up just a few times. J is TRBJ2-5 and V is TRBV20-1, with 13 bases lining up with TRBD2. Germline V lookup: CDR1 DFQATT, CDR2 SNEGSKA (reference sequence). V lost 6 bases to trimming and J lost 3 bases; unmatched junction nucleotides: 4. The CDR3 runs to 14 residues. CDR3: CSARLAGGKETQYF. Here the CDR3 DNA reads TGCAGTGCGCGACTAGCGGGAGGAAAAGAGACCCAGTACTTC.

This clonotype was detected a few times. CDR3 amino acids: CASSSPGEGDVNTEAFF. In DNA form, the CDR3 reads TGTGCCAGCAGTTCGCCAGGGGAGGGTGACGTGAACACTGAAGCTTTCTTT. The chain uses TRBV6-5 and TRBJ1-1, with D perhaps TRBD1 (6 bases). The germline V gene has CDR1 MNHEY and CDR2 SVGAGI. CDR3 length equals 17 residues. Trimming left V 4 bases short and J 0 bases short, with 18 bases between.

The V and J genes are TRBV2 and TRBJ1-4; 8 positions match TRBD1. In germline, CDR1 is SNHLY, CDR2 FYNNEI. J lost 6 bases, V lost 2 bases, and 2 bases had no gene match. The CDR3 contains 14 residues. CDR3 coding DNA: TGTGCCAGCAGTGAACAGGGGGCTTATGAAAAACTGTTTTTT. Protein sequence: CASSEQGAYEKLFF. Combining the CDR3 with reference TRBV2 and TRBJ1-4 gives the whole variable domain EPEVTQTPSHQVTQMGQEVILRCVPISNHLYFYWYRQILGQKVEFLVSFYNNEISEKSEIFDDQFSVERPDGSNFTLKIRSTKLEDSAMYFCASSEQGAYEKLFFGSGTQLSVL.

This clonotype was picked up a small number of times. The chain combines TRBV4-2 with TRBJ1-4; TRBD1 matches 9 bases. The CDR3 runs 15 residues. The germline V gene has CDR1 LGHNA and CDR2 YNFKEQ. J was trimmed by 5 bases and V by 4 bases; bases with no gene match: 5. DNA for the CDR3: TGTGCCAGCAGCCCCTGGGACAGGGAGAATGAAAAACTGTTTTTT. Its translation is CASSPWDRENEKLFF.

J is TRBJ1-3 and V is TRBV6-1; 8 nucleotides line up with TRBD1. V trimming: 6 bases; J trimming: 0 bases; junction bases outside the gene matches: 7. Germline V lookup: CDR1 MNHNS, CDR2 SASEGT. The CDR3 sequence is 16 residues long. The CDR3 sequence: CASSQDRVNSGNTIYF. The CDR3 DNA follows: TGTGCCAGCAGCCAGGACAGGGTGAACTCTGGAAACACCATATATTTT.

This clonotype was found a few times. The chain is built from TRBV7-1 and TRBJ1-6; the D is unclear. TRBV7-1 is an ORF, with its function uncertain. Deletions cut 2 bases from V and 7 bases from J, with 33 bases between. This CDR3 has 22 amino acids. As DNA, the CDR3 is TGTGCCAGCAGCTCAAGTCCGGGCAGTTCCTCGATGCGGAGCCTTTACAATTCACCCCTCCACTTT. Translating gives CASSSSPGSSSMRSLYNSPLHF.

The rearrangement joins TRBV5-6 to TRBJ1-5; D is undetermined. The V end was cut by 0 bases, the J end by 6 bases, with 4 bases between. The CDR3 extends over 12 amino acids. Germline assignment: CDR1 SGHDT and CDR2 YYEEEE. The chain's CDR3 is CASSLVGQPQHF. CDR3 DNA sequence: TGTGCCAGCAGCTTGGTGGGTCAGCCCCAGCATTTT.

This clonotype was picked up a small number of times. This chain uses TRBV12-3 or TRBV12-4 with TRBJ2-7; D is undetermined. The CDR3 sequence is 14 residues long. V lost 4 bases and J lost 0, with 10 bases in between. As DNA, the CDR3 is TGTGCCAGCAGTTCGGGCTCCTACTCCTACGAGCAGTACGTC. Translated, it gives CASSSGSYSYEQYV.

This clonotype was observed many times. The genes are TRBV6-6 and TRBJ1-5; TRBD1 might be the D (5 bases). This CDR3 region has 13 residues. From germline, CDR1 is MNHNY and CDR2 SVGAGI (reference sequence). V lost 7 bases and J lost 5, with 12 bases in between. The CDR3 DNA sequence: TGTGCCAGCAAGAGGCAGGGTGATCAGCCCCAGCATTTT. It codes for CASKRQGDQPQHF.

This clonotype turned up a few times. The CDR3 spells CASSQGLAGTYTDTQYF. The DNA of the CDR3 is TGTGCCAGCAGCCAAGGACTAGCGGGGACCTACACAGATACGCAGTATTTT. This chain joins TRBV3-1 and TRBJ2-3, with 11 bases fitting TRBD2. CDR3 length: 17 amino acids. Germline CDR1 and CDR2: LGHDT and YNNKEL (reference sequence). J lost 2 bases, V lost 1 base, and 5 bases had no gene match.

The rearrangement links TRBV5-1 to TRBJ1-6, with no clear D. Germline V CDR1 and CDR2: SGHRS, YFSETQ. The ends were cut back, 1 base at V and 9 bases at J, with 5 bases in the middle. The CDR3 is 12 amino acids. This chain's CDR3 is CASSLTGSPLHF. The CDR3 DNA reads TGCGCCAGCAGCTTGACGGGTTCACCCCTCCACTTT.